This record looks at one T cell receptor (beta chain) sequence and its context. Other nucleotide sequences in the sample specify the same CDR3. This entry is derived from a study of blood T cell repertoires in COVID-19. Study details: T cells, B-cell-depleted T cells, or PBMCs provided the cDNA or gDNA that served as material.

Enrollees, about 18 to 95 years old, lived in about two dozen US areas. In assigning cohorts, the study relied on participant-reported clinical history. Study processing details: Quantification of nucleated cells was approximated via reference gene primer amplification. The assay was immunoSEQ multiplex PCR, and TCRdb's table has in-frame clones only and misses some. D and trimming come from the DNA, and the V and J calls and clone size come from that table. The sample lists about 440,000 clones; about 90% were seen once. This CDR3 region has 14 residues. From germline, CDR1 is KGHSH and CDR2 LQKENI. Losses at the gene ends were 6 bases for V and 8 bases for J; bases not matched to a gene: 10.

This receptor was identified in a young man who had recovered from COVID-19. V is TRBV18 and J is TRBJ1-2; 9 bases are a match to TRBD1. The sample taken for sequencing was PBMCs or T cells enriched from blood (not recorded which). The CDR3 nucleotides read TGTGCCAGCTCCCCCGGGACAGGGACACGGGGCTACACCTTC. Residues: CASSPGTGTRGYTF.